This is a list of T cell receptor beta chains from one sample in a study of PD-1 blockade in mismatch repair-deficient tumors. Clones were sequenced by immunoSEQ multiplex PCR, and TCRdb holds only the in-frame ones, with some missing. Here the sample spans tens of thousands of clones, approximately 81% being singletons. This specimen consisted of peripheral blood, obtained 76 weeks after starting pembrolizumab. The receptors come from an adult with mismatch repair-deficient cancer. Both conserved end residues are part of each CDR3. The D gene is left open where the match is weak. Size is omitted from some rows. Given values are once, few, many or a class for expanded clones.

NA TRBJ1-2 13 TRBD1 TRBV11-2 CASSSRGRAGYTF TGTGCCAGCAGCTCCAGGGGGCGGGCTGGCTACACCTTC
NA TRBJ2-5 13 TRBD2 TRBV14 CASSRAGRETQYF TGTGCCAGCAGCCGTGCCGGGAGGGAGACCCAGTACTTC
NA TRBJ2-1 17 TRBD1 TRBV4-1 CASSQEGRTGARNEQFF TGCGCCAGCAGCCAAGAGGGGAGAACAGGGGCGCGCAATGAGCAGTTCTTC
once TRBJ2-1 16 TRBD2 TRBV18 CASSPGTSGTPREQFF TGTGCCAGCTCACCAGGGACTAGCGGGACCCCCAGGGAGCAGTTCTTC
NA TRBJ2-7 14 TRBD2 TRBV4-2 CASSPPTSTYEQYF TGTGCCAGCAGCCCACCGACTAGCACCTACGAGCAGTACTTC
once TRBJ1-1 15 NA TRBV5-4 CASRPDFIGYTEAFF TGTGCCAGCAGGCCGGACTTTATAGGTTACACTGAAGCTTTCTTT
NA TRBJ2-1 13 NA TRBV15 CATSGDGNNEQFF TGTGCCACCAGCGGGGACGGGAACAATGAGCAGTTCTTC
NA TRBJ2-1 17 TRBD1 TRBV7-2 CASSLAPTGGSYNEQFF TGTGCCAGCAGCTTAGCGCCGACAGGGGGCTCCTACAATGAGCAGTTCTTC
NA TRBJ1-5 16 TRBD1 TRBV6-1 CASSEYIGTGNQPQHF TGTGCCAGCAGTGAATATATCGGGACAGGTAATCAGCCCCAGCATTTT
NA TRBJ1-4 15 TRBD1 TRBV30 CAWSVGQGAREKLFF TGTGCCTGGAGTGTAGGGCAGGGGGCAAGGGAAAAACTGTTTTTT
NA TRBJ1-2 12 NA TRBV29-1 CSVDDRSYGYTF TGCAGCGTTGATGACAGGAGCTATGGCTACACCTTC
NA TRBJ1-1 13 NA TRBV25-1 CASSESNWGEAFF TGTGCCAGCAGTGAATCGAACTGGGGTGAAGCTTTCTTT
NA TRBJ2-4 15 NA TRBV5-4 CASSAGSSWENIQYF TGTGCCAGCAGCGCGGGATCTTCCTGGGAAAACATTCAGTACTTC
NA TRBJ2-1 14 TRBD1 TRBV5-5 CASSLGQGYNEQFF TGTGCCAGCAGCTTGGGACAGGGGTACAATGAGCAGTTCTTC
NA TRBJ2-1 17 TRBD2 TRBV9 CASSTPLAGVGYNEQFF TGTGCCAGCAGCACCCCCCTAGCGGGAGTGGGCTACAATGAGCAGTTCTTC
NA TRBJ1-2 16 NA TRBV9 CASSSRPTGPLRGYTF TGTGCCAGCAGCTCTCGACCGACAGGTCCCCTACGTGGCTACACCTTC
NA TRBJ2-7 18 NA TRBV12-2 CASRPPKRSPVRVCEQYF TGTGCAAGTCGCCCCCCTAAACGGTCCCCCGTGAGAGTGTGCGAGCAGTACTTC
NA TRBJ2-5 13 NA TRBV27 CASSWTHQETQYF TGTGCCAGCAGTTGGACGCACCAAGAGACCCAGTACTTC
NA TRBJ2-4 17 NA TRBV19 CASSMLAGFQAKNIQYF TGTGCCAGTAGTATGTTGGCTGGGTTTCAAGCCAAAAACATTCAGTACTTC
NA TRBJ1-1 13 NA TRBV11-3 CASSSHGNTEAFF TGTGCCAGCAGCTCCCACGGGAACACTGAAGCTTTCTTT
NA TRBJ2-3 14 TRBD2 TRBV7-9 CAISTSGGPDTQYF TGTGCCATCTCGACTAGCGGCGGGCCAGATACGCAGTATTTT
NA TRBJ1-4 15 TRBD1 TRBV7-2 CASSLRTGGGEKLFF TGTGCCAGCAGCTTAAGGACAGGGGGAGGTGAAAAACTGTTTTTT
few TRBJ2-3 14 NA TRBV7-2 CASSLGHSTDTQYF TGTGCCAGCAGCTTGGGACACAGCACAGATACGCAGTATTTT
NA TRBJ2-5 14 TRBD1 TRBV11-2 CASSVQGAVETQYF TGTGCCAGCAGTGTACAGGGGGCGGTGGAGACCCAGTACTTC
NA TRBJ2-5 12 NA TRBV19 CASSGRQETQYF TGTGCCAGTAGTGGTAGGCAAGAGACCCAGTACTTC
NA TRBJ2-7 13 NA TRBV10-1 CASASTGPYEQYF TGCGCCAGCGCGAGTACAGGACCCTACGAGCAGTACTTC
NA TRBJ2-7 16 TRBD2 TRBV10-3 CAISESSSGAYYEQYF TGTGCCATCAGTGAGTCGTCCAGCGGGGCCTACTACGAGCAGTACTTC
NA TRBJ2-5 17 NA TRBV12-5 CASGLVRLAAGQETQYF TGTGCTAGTGGTTTGGTACGGCTAGCCGCGGGACAAGAGACCCAGTACTTC
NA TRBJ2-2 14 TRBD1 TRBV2 CASSGTGNTGELFF TGTGCCAGCAGTGGGACAGGGAACACCGGGGAGCTGTTTTTT
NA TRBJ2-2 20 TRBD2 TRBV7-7 CASSKLGVELAGENTGELFF TGTGCTAGCAGCAAACTAGGTGTGGAGCTAGCGGGAGAGAACACCGGGGAGCTGTTTTTT
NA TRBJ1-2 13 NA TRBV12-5 CASGLTTNYGYTF TGTGCTAGTGGTTTGACCACTAACTATGGCTACACCTTC
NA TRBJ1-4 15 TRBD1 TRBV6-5 CASSYGRTGEVKLFF TGTGCCAGCAGTTACGGTAGAACAGGGGAGGTAAAACTGTTTTTT
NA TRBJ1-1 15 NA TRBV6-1 CASSDRPGQNTEAFF TGTGCCAGCAGTGATCGGCCGGGACAGAACACTGAAGCTTTCTTT
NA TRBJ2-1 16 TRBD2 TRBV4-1 CASSFGGAGVLNEQFF TGCGCCAGCAGCTTCGGAGGAGCGGGAGTGTTAAATGAGCAGTTCTTC
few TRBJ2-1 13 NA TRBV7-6 CASSTGLRNEQFF TGTGCCAGCAGCACGGGACTCCGCAATGAGCAGTTCTTC
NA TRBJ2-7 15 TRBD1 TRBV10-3 CAISEAPQGAYEQYF TGTGCCATCAGTGAGGCCCCCCAGGGGGCCTACGAGCAGTACTTC
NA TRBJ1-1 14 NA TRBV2 CASTKDRTNTEAFF TGTGCCAGCACTAAGGACAGAACAAACACTGAAGCTTTCTTT
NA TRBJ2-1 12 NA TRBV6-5 CASSPGPREQFF TGTGCCAGCAGCCCGGGACCCCGGGAGCAGTTCTTC
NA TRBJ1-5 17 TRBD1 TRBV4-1 CASSQPYRGRGNQPQHF TGCGCCAGCAGCCAACCTTACAGGGGTAGGGGCAATCAGCCCCAGCATTTT
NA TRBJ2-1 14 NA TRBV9 CASSPRSGLNEQFF TGTGCCAGCAGCCCCCGAAGCGGTTTAAATGAGCAGTTCTTC
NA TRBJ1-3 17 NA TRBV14 CASSQLSGQSSGNTIYF TGTGCCAGCAGCCAACTCTCCGGACAGAGCTCTGGAAACACCATATATTTT
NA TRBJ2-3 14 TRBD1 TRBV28 CASSARGPSDTQYF TGTGCCAGCAGTGCCAGGGGGCCGTCGGATACGCAGTATTTT
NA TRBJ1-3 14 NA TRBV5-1 CASTAGTGGNTIYF TGCGCCAGCACAGCCGGGACCGGAGGAAACACCATATATTTT
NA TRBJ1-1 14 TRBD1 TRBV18 CASSVDREATEAFF TGTGCCAGCTCAGTGGACAGGGAGGCCACTGAAGCTTTCTTT
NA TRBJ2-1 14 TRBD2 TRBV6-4 CASSDFSGSYEQFF TGTGCCAGCAGTGACTTTAGCGGGAGCTATGAGCAGTTCTTC
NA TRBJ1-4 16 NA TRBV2 CASKPRSIPTSEKLFF TGTGCCAGCAAGCCTCGAAGCATTCCTACAAGCGAAAAACTGTTTTTT
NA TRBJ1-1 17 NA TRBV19 CASTSRAGQVQNTEAFF TGTGCCAGTACCTCCCGGGCAGGGCAAGTCCAAAACACTGAAGCTTTCTTT
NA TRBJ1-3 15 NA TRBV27 CASSLSGTAGNTIYF TGTGCCAGCAGTTTATCGGGGACGGCTGGAAACACCATATATTTT
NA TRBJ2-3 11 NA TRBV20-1 CSAVGDDTQYF TGCAGTGCTGTGGGTGACGATACGCAGTATTTT
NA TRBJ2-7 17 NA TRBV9 CASSVARWSDGTYEQYF TGTGCCAGCAGCGTAGCTCGGTGGAGCGACGGCACCTACGAGCAGTACTTC
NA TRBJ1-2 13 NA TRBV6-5 CASSGSSFYGYTF TGTGCCAGCAGTGGGTCGTCTTTCTATGGCTACACCTTC
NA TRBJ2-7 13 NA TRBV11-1 CASSFQDYSEQYF TGTGCCAGCAGCTTCCAAGACTATTCCGAGCAGTACTTC
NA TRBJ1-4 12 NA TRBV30 CAWSRGSEKLFF TGTGCCTGGAGTAGGGGGAGCGAAAAACTGTTTTTT
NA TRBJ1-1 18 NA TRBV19 CASSIFKGREARNTEAFF TGTGCCAGTAGTATTTTTAAAGGTCGGGAGGCGAGAAACACTGAAGCTTTCTTT
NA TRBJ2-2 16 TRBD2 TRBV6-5 CASSYSSGIRTGELFF TGTGCCAGCAGTTACTCTAGCGGGATAAGGACCGGGGAGCTGTTTTTT
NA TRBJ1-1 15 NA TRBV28 CASSRYSAVNTEAFF TGTGCCAGCAGCCGCTACAGCGCAGTTAACACTGAAGCTTTCTTT
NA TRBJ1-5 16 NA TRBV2 CASSVTGTISNQPQHF TGTGCCAGCAGCGTTACAGGGACAATCAGCAATCAGCCCCAGCATTTT
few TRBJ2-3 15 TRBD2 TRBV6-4 CASSATSGSTDTQYF TGTGCCAGCAGTGCGACTAGCGGGAGCACAGATACGCAGTATTTT
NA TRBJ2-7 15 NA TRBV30 CAWSAGTGGVDEQYF TGTGCCTGGAGTGCCGGGACTGGAGGCGTTGATGAGCAGTACTTC